This T cell receptor beta chain was sequenced during a study of CD8 T cells in ankylosing spondylitis. Study-level results: Clones tied to disease were said to be significantly enriched in matched ankylosing spondylitis synovial fluid. A TCR beta motif made of about 8 highly homologous variants seemed typical of ankylosing spondylitis blood. Clones linked to the disease showed a CD8+ phenotype. They occurred at relatively low frequencies in peripheral blood. Prior work had noted some motif variants in reactive arthritis blood and synovial fluid.

TCRdb re-called the 5' RACE reads through MiXCR, storing one row per CDR3 protein. The table has 350,000 to 450,000 distinct CDR3 sequences, 25% to 30% seen once; the top ten hold 0.89%. Details on this clonotype: The antigen is not known.

Germline CDR1 reads SEHNR; CDR2 reads FQNEAQ (reference sequence). This CDR3 comprises 15 residues. Trimming at V came to 5 bases and at J to 3 bases, leaving 7 bases not matched to a gene. The clonotype comes from a male donor with ankylosing spondylitis. The specimen sequenced was blood, either unsorted or a sorted T cell fraction (not recorded which). V is TRBV7-9 and J is TRBJ2-1; 7 bases are a match to TRBD1. In nucleotides, the CDR3 is TGTGCCAGCAGCGGGGGACAGATGAGCTACAATGAGCAGTTCTTC. This codes for CASSGGQMSYNEQFF.